Each of the 7 T cell receptor beta chains below was sequenced from the same sample in a study of beta chain features in type 1 diabetes (dated by TCRdb to 2017 to 2018). The method was the immunoSEQ multiplex PCR assay. The entire amount of isolated RNA was reverse transcribed using the High Capacity cDNA Reverse Transcription Kit, so the sequenced TCRB transcripts were expressed ones. TCRdb mirrors the immuneACCESS table, restricted to in-frame sequences. Some clones are absent from its copies; in checked studies, under half trace to an unresolved V gene, and the reason for the others is unknown. Here the sample has roughly 290,000 clones; around 16% occur a single time. The top ten hold 0.015% to 0.017% of the sample. Here is what the overall study found, with its caveats: Type 1 diabetes patients showed a moderate but significant shortening of TCRB CDR3 length in all four CD4+ subsets.

Their recognized antigens are unknown. The material sequenced was naive CD4+ T cells from blood. This specimen's cell subset or site label, per the study, means: true naive CD4+ T cells. All receptors derive from a young man with type 1 diabetes.

This clone came up a few times. The chain has TRBV4-1 and TRBJ1-2, with D hard to call. Germline V gene lookup returns CDR1 MGHRA and CDR2 YSYEKL. The CDR3 has 14 amino acids. The V end lost 3 bases, the J end lost 2 bases, and 10 bases lay between the germline ends. The CDR3 is CASSHGPGNYGYTF. CDR3 DNA sequence: TGCGCCAGCAGCCATGGTCCGGGAAACTATGGCTACACCTTC.

This clone was seen a handful of times. In DNA, the CDR3 is TGCAGCGAGCGCAGGGGGCGGTGGAACACTGAAGCTTTCTTT. Amino acids: CSERRGRWNTEAFF. This sequence joins TRBV29-1 and TRBJ1-1; 8 positions agree with TRBD1. CDR1 and CDR2 (germline): SQVTM, ANQGSEA. The CDR3 loop spans 14 amino acids. Trimming removed 7 bases from V and 1 base from J; junction bases left unmatched: 8.

The gene calls are TRBV28 and TRBJ2-1; 9 bases agree with TRBD2. Germline V lookup: CDR1 MDHEN, CDR2 SYDVKM. The CDR3 length is 16 residues. The J segment lost 0 bases and the V segment lost 7 bases, leaving 7 bases of the junction unmatched. The CDR3 DNA is TGTGCCAGCAAGGCGGCGGGGGGGAGCTCCTACAATGAGCAGTTCTTC. Protein: CASKAAGGSSYNEQFF.

The chain recombines TRBV6-1 with TRBJ2-2; no clear D. Germline lookup yields CDR1 MNHNS and CDR2 SASEGT. The CDR3 is 10 amino acids. Trimming removed 8 bases at V and 5 bases at J, with 3 bases between. The DNA of the CDR3 is TGTGCCAGCCCAACCGGGGAGCTGTTTTTT. Amino acids: CASPTGELFF.

This chain joins TRBV18 and TRBJ1-1; tentative D call: TRBD1 (6 bases). The CDR3 length is 14 residues. V was cut by 6 bases and J by 1 base, with 12 bases left in between. Germline lookup yields CDR1 KGHSH and CDR2 LQKENI. The CDR3 DNA reads as TGTGCCAGCTCCCTGGGGGACACGAACACTGAAGCTTTCTTT. It specifies CASSLGDTNTEAFF.

This clone was picked up a small number of times. This chain connects TRBV23-1 to TRBJ1-1; 7 nucleotides line up with TRBD1. Being an ORF, TRBV23-1 has a function that is uncertain. The CDR3 runs 14 residues. J was trimmed by 1 base and V by 7 bases; bases with no gene match: 6. The CDR3 here is CASTPGGPNTEAFF. Written as DNA, the CDR3 is TGCGCCAGCACCCCAGGGGGGCCGAACACTGAAGCTTTCTTT.

The chain carries TRBV7-8 and TRBJ2-5; a possible D gene is TRBD1 (5 bases). V lost 4 bases and J lost 7, with 7 bases in between. Germline V gene data show CDR1 as SGHVS and CDR2 as FQNEAQ. CDR3 length: 11 amino acids. CDR3 sequence: CASSSQGTQYF. CDR3 coding DNA: TGTGCCAGCAGCTCCCAGGGGACCCAGTACTTC.